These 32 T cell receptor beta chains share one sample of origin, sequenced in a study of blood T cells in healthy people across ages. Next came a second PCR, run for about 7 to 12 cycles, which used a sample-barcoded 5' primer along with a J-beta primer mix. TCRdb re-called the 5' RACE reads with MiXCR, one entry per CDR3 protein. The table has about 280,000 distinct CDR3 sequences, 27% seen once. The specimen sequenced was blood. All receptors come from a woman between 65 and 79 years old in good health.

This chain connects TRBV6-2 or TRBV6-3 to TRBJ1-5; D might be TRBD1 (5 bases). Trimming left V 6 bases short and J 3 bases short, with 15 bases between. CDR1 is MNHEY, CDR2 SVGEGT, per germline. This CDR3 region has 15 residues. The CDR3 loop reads CASSYAGGPNQPQHF. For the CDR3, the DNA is TGTGCCAGCAGCTACGCGGGGGGACCCAATCAGCCCCAGCATTTT.

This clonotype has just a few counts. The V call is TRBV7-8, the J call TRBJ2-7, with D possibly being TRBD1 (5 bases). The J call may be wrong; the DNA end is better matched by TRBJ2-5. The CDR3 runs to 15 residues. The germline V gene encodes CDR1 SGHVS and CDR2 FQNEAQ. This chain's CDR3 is CASSPSPRETQTQYF. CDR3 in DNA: TGTGCCAGCAGCCCAAGCCCCAGGGAAACGCAGACCCAGTACTTC.

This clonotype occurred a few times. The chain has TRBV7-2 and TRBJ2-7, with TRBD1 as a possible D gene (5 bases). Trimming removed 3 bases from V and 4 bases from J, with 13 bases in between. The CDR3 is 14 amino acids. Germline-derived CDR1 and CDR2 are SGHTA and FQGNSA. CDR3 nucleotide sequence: TGTGCCAGCAGCTTTTCCCCAGGGTGGTACGAGCAGTACTTC. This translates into CASSFSPGWYEQYF.

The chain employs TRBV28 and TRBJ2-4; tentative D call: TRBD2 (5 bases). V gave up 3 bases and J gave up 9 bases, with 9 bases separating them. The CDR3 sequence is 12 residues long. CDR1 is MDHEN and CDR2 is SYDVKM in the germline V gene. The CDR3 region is CASSLGEGIQYF. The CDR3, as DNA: TGTGCCAGCAGTTTGGGCGAGGGCATTCAGTACTTC.

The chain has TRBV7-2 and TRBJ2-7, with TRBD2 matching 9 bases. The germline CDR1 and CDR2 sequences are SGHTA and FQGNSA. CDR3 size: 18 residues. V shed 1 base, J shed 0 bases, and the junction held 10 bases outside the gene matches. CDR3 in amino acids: CASSLGGLADRSSYEQYF. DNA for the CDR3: TGTGCCAGCAGCTTAGGGGGACTAGCCGATCGAAGCTCCTACGAGCAGTACTTC.

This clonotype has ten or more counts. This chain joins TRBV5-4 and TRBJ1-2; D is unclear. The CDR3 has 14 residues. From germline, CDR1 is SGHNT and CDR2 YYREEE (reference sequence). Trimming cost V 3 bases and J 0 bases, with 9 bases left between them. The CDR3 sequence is CASSSRGANYGYTF. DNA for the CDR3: TGTGCCAGCAGCTCGCGGGGAGCTAACTATGGCTACACCTTC.

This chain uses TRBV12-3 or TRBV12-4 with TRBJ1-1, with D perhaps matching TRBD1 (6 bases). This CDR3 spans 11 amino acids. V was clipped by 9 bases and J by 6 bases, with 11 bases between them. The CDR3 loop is CASTGSAEAFF. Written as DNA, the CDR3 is TGTGCCAGTACAGGGTCGGCTGAAGCTTTCTTT.

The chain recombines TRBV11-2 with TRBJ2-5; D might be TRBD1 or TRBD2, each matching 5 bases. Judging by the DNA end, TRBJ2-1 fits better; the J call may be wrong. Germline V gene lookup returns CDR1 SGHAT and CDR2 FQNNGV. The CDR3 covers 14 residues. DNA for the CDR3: TGTGCCAGCAGCTCGGGACCCCTCTCCGATGAGCAGTTCTTC. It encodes CASSSGPLSDEQFF.

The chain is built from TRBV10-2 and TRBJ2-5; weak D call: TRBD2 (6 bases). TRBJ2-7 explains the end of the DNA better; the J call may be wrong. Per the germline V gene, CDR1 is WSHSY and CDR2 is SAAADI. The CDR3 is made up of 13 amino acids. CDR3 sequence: CASSSGRTYEQYF. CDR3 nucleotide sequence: TGCGCCAGCTCCTCCGGGAGAACCTACGAGCAGTACTTC.

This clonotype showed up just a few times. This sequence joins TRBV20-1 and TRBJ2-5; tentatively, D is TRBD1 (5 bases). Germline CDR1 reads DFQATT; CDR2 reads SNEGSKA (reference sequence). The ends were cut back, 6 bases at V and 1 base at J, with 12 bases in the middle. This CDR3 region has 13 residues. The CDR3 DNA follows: TGCAGTGCACTCGGACACCTCCAAGAGACCCAGTACTTC. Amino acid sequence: CSALGHLQETQYF.

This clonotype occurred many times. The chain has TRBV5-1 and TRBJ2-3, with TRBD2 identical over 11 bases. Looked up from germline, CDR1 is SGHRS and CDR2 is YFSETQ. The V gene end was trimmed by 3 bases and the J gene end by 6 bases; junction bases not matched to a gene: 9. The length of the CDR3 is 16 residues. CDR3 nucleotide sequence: TGCGCCAGCAGCTCCTTGACTAGCGGGAACATTGATACGCAGTATTTT. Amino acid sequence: CASSSLTSGNIDTQYF.

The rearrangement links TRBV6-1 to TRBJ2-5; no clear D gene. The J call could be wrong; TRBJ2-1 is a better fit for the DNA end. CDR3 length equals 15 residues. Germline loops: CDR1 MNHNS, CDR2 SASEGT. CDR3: CAVSTGRASYNEQFF. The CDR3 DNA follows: TGTGCCGTTAGTACCGGAAGGGCAAGCTACAATGAGCAGTTCTTC.

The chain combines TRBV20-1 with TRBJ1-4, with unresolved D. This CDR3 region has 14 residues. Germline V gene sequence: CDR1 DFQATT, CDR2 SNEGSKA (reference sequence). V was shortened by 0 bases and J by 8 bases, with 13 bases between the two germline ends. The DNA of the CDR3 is TGCAGTGCTAGAGATCTGTGGCGGACCGAAAAACTGTTTTTT. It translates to CSARDLWRTEKLFF.

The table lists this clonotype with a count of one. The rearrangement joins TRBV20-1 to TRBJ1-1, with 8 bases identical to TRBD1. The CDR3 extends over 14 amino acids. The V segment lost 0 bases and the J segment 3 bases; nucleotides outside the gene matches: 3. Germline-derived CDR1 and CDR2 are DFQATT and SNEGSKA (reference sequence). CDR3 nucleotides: TGCAGTGCTAGAGATGCCAGGGGGCACACTGAAGCTTTCTTT. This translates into CSARDARGHTEAFF.

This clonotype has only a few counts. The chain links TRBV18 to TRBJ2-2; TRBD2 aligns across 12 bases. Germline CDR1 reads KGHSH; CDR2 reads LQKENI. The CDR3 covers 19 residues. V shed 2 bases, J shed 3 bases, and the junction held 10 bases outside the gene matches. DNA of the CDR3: TGTGCCAGCTCACCATGGAGGCCCGGGACTAGCGGGCACACCGGGGAGCTGTTTTTT. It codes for CASSPWRPGTSGHTGELFF.

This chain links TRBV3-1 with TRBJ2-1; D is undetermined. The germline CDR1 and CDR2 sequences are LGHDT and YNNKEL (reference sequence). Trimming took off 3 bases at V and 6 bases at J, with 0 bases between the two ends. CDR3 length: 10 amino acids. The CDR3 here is CASSHNEQFF. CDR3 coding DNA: TGTGCCAGCAGCCACAATGAGCAGTTCTTC.

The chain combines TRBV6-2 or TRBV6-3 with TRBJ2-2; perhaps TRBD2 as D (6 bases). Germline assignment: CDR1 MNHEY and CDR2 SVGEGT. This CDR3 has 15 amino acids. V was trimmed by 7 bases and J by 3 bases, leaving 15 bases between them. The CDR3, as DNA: TGTGCCAGCAATGACGGGAGAGGTTACACCGGGGAGCTGTTTTTT. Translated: CASNDGRGYTGELFF.

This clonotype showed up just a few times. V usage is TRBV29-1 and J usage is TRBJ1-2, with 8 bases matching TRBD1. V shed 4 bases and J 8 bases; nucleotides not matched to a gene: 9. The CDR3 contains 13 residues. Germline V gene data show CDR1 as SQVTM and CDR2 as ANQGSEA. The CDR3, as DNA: TGCAGCGTTGTCCCGGACAGGGCGGCCGGCTACACCTTC. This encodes CSVVPDRAAGYTF.

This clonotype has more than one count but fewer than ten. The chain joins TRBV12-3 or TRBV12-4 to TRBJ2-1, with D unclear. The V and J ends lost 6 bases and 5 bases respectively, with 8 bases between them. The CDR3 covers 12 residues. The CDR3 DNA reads TGTGCCAGCAGACCCTCTCACAATGAGCAGTTCTTC. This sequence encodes CASRPSHNEQFF.

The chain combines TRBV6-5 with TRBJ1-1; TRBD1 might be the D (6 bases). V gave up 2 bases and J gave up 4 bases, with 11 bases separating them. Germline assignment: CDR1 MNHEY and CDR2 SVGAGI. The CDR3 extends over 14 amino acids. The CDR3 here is CASSYIGGITEAFF. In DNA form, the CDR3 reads TGTGCCAGCAGTTACATCGGGGGCATCACTGAAGCTTTCTTT.

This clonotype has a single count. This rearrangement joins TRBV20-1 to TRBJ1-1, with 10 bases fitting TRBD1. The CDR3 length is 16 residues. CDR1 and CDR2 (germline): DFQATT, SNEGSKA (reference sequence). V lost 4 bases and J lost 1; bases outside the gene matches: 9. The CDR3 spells CSAKRQGALGNTEAFF. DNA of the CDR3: TGCAGTGCTAAAAGACAGGGGGCGTTGGGGAACACTGAAGCTTTCTTT.

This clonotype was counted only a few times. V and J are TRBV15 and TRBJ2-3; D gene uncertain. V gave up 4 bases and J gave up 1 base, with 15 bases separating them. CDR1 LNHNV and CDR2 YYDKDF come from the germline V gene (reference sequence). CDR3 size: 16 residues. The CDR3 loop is CATSIASTVGTDTQYF. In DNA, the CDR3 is TGTGCCACCAGCATTGCCTCCACCGTCGGCACAGATACGCAGTATTTT.

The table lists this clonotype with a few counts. The CDR3 nucleotides read TGCAGTGCGCCCATTGAGACGGCAAGCAATCAGCCCCAGCATTTT. It translates to CSAPIETASNQPQHF. The rearrangement links TRBV20-1 to TRBJ1-5, with D unresolved. CDR1 and CDR2 (germline): DFQATT, SNEGSKA (reference sequence). Deletions cut 6 bases from V and 1 base from J, with 16 bases between. There are 15 residues in the CDR3.

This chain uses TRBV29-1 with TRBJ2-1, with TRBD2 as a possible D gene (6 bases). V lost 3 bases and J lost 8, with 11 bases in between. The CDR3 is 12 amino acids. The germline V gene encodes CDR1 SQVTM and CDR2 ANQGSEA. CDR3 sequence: CSVDGSGDEQFF. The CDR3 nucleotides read TGCAGCGTTGACGGATCGGGGGATGAGCAGTTCTTC.

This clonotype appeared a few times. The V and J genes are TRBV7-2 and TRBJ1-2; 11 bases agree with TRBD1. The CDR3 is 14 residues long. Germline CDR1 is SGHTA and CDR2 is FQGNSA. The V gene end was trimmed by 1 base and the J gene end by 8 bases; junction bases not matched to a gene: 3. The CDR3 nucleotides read TGTGCCAGCAGCTTAGAGGGGACAGGGGGGGGCTACACCTTC. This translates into CASSLEGTGGGYTF.

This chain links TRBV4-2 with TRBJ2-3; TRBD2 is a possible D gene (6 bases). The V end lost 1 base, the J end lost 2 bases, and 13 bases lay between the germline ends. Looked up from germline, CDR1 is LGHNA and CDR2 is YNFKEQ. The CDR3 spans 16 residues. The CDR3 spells CASSQGKAGATDTQYF. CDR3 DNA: TGTGCCAGCAGCCAAGGAAAAGCGGGCGCCACAGATACGCAGTATTTT.

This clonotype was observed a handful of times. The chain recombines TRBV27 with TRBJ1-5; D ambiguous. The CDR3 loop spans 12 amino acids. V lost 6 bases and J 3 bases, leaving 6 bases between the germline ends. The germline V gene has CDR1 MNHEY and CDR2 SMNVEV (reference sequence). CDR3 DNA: TGTGCCAGCAGGAAACTCAATCAGCCCCAGCATTTT. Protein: CASRKLNQPQHF.

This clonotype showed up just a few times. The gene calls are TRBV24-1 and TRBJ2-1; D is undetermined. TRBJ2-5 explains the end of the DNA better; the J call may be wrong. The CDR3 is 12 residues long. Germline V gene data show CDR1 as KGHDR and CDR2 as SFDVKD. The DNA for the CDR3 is TGTGCCACCAGTAACAGCAGAGAGACCCAGTACTTC. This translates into CATSNSRETQYF.

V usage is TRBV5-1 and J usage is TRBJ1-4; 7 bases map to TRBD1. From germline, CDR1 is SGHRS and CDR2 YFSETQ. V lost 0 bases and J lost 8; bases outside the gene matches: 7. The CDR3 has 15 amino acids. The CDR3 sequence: CASSLAGQNKEKLFF. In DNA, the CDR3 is TGCGCCAGCAGCTTGGCGGGACAGAATAAGGAAAAACTGTTTTTT.

CDR3 nucleotide sequence: TGTGCCAGCAGCTTAGTTCCGGGCTACGAGCAGTACTTC. This sequence encodes CASSLVPGYEQYF. This chain uses TRBV7-3 with TRBJ2-7; unclear D gene. This CDR3 is 13 amino acids long. V lost 2 bases and J lost 3, with 8 bases in between. Per germline, CDR1 SGHTA and CDR2 FQGTGA.

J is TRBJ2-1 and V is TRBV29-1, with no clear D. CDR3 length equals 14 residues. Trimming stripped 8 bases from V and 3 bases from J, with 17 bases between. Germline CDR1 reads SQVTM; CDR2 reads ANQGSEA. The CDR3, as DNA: TGCAGCTACAACGAGTTAGGTAACTACAATGAGCAGTTCTTC. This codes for CSYNELGNYNEQFF.

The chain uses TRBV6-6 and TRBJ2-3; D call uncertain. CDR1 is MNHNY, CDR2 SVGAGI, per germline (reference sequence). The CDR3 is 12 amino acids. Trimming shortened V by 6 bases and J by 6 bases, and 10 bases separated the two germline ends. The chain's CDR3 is CASRARADTQYF. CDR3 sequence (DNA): TGTGCCAGCAGAGCTAGAGCCGATACGCAGTATTTT.